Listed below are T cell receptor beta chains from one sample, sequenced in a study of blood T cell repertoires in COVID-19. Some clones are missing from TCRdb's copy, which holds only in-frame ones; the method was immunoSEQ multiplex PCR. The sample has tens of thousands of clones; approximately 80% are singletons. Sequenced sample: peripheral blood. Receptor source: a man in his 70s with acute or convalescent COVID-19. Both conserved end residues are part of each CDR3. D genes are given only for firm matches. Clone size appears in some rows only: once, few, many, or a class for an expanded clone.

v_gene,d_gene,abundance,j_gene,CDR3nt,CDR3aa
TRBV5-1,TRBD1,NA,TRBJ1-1,TGCGCCAGCAGCTGGGGACAGGGGACGGGAAAAGCTTTCTTT,CASSWGQGTGKAFF
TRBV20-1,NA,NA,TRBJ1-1,TGCAGTGCCGCAGAGAACACTGAAGCTTTCTTT,CSAAENTEAFF
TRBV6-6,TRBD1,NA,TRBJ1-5,TGTGCCAGCAGTTACCCAAAGGGACAGGGGGCCCAGCCCCAGCATTTT,CASSYPKGQGAQPQHF
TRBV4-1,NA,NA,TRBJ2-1,TGCGCCAGCAGCCTCGGACAAGTATCCTACAATGAGCAGTTCTTC,CASSLGQVSYNEQFF
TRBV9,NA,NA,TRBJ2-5,TGTGCCAGCAGCGTCGGACAGCACCAAGAGACCCAGTACTTC,CASSVGQHQETQYF
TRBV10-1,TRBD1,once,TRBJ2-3,TGCGCCAGCAGTGAGTCGGGCCAGGGGGAGTCCTGGAAGTATTTT,CASSESGQGESWKYF
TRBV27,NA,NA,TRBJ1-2,TGTGCCAGCAGTTTTGTTGGGCAGCAGAACTATGGCTACACCTTC,CASSFVGQQNYGYTF
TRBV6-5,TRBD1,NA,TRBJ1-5,TGTGCCAGCAGTAGGGACAGGCTCGGCAATCAGCCCCAGCATTTT,CASSRDRLGNQPQHF
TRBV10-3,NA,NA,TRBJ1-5,TGTGCCATCAGCAAAACACGGGAGAATCAGCCCCAGCATTTT,CAISKTRENQPQHF
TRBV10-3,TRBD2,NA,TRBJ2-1,TGTGCCATCAGGAAAGCGGGGGACCTATACAATGAGCAGTTCTTC,CAIRKAGDLYNEQFF
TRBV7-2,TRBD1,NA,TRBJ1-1,TGTGCCAGCAGCTTGAAGACAGGGGGCAACACTGAAGCTTTCTTT,CASSLKTGGNTEAFF
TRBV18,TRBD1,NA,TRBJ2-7,TGTGCCAGCTCAACTGTAACAGGGGGCGTTTCCGAGCAGTACTTC,CASSTVTGGVSEQYF
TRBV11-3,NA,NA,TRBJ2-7,TGTGCCAGCAGCTCCGTGGCCGGGGACAACGAGCAGTACTTC,CASSSVAGDNEQYF
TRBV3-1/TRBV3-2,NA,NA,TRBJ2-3,TGTGCCAGCAGCCAAGATTCGCGGGGAACCGTCACAGATACGCAGTATTTT,CASSQDSRGTVTDTQYF
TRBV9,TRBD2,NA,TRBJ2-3,TGTGCCAGCAGCGTAGTGCTAGCGGGGATAGATACGCAGTATTTT,CASSVVLAGIDTQYF
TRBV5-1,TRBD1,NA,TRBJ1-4,TGCGCCAGCAGCCTGGGACAGGGGGGGGCAACTAATGAAAAACTGTTTTTT,CASSLGQGGATNEKLFF
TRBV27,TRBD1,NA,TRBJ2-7,TGTGCCAGCAGTACGGGACAGACCTCCTACGAGCAGTACTTC,CASSTGQTSYEQYF
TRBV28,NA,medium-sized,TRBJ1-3,TGTGCCAGCAGTTTGGTCGACAGGAACACCATATATTTT,CASSLVDRNTIYF
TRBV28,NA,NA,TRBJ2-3,TGTGCCAGCAGTTTAGCCAGGAGCACAGATACGCAGTATTTT,CASSLARSTDTQYF
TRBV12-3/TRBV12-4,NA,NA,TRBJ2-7,TGTGCCAGCAGTTCAAACATCTACGAGCAGTACTTC,CASSSNIYEQYF
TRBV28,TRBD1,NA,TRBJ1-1,TGTGCCAGCATCCACAGGGGGCGCCGCGACACTGAAGCTTTCTTT,CASIHRGRRDTEAFF
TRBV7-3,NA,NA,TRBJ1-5,TGTGCCAGCAGCCAGGGCAGCAATCAGCCCCAGCATTTT,CASSQGSNQPQHF
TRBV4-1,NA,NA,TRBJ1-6,TGCGCCAGCAGCCAAGATCGCAATGGGCATCGGAACTCACCCCTCCACTTT,CASSQDRNGHRNSPLHF
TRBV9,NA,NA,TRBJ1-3,TGTGCCAGCAGCCCTCCCGCGGACACCATATATTTT,CASSPPADTIYF
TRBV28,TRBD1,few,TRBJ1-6,TGTGCCAGCACCGTCGGGACAGGGGATAGGTCACCCCTCCACTTT,CASTVGTGDRSPLHF
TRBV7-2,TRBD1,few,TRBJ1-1,TGTGCCAGCAGCCGGGACAGGGGAGGCACTGAAGCTTTCTTT,CASSRDRGGTEAFF
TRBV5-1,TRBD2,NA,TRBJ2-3,TGCGCCAGCAGCTTCGGAGCGGGGACGAGAGATACGCAGTATTTT,CASSFGAGTRDTQYF
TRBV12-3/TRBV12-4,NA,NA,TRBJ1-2,TGTGCCAGCAGTTCATCTGGAGGGCTCGACACCTTC,CASSSSGGLDTF
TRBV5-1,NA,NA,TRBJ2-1,TGCGCCAGCAGCTCCAACAATGAGCAGTTCTTC,CASSSNNEQFF